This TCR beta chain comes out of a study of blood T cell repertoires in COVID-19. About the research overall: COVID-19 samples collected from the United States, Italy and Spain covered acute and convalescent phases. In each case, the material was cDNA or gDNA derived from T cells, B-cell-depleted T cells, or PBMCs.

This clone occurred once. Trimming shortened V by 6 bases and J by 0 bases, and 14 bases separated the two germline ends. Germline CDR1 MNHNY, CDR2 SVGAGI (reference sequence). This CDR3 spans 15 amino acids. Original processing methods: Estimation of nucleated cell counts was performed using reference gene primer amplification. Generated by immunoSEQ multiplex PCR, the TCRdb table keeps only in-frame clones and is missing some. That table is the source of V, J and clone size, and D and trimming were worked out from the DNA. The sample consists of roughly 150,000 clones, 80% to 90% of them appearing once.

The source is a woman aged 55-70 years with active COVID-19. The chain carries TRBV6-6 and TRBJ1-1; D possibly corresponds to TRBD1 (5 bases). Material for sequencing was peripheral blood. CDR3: CASSSGSTMNTEAFF. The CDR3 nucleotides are TGTGCCAGCAGCTCAGGGTCCACAATGAACACTGAAGCTTTCTTT.